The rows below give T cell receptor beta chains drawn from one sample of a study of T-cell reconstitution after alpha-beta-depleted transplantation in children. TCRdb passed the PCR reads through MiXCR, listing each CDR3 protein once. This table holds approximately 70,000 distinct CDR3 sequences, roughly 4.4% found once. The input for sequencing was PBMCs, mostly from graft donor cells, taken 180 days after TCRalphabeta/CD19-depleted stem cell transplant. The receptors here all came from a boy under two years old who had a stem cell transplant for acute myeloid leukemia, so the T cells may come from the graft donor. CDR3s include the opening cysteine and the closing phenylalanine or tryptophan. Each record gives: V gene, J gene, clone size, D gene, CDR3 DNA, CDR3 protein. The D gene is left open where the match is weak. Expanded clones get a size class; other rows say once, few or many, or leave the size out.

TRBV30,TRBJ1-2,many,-,TGTGCCTGGGGAACAGGGTCGGGATCTGGCTACACCTTC,CAWGTGSGSGYTF
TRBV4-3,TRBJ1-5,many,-,TGCGCCAGCAGCCAAGATTGGCCGGGATATAGCAATCAGCCCCAGCATTTT,CASSQDWPGYSNQPQHF
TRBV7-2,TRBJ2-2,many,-,TGTGCCAGCAGCACAAACCGGGGGCACACCGGGGAGCTGTTTTTT,CASSTNRGHTGELFF
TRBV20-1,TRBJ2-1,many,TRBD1,TGCTGTGCTAGTGGGCACAGGGGAAAGGACAATGAGCAGTTCTTC,CCASGHRGKDNEQFF
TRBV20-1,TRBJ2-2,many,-,TGCAGTGCTAGATCAGACGGGGGGGAGCTGTTTTTT,CSARSDGGELFF
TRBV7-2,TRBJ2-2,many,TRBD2,TGTGCCAGCCCCAAGACTAGCGGGGGGAACACCGGGGAGCTGTTTTTT,CASPKTSGGNTGELFF
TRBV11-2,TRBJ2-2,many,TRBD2,TGTGCCAGCAGCTTAGTGGCTAGCGGGGGTGCCGGGGACACCGGGGAGCTGTTTTTT,CASSLVASGGAGDTGELFF
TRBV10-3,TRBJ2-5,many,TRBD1,TGTGCCATCAGTGGCCGGACAGGGACCCAAGAGACCCAGTACTTC,CAISGRTGTQETQYF
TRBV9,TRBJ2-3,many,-,TGTGCCAGCAGCGCCCGCCGGGGGGCGACAGATACGCAGTATTTT,CASSARRGATDTQYF
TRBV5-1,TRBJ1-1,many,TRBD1,TGCGCCAGCAAAATACGAGCCACAGGGGCTGGAGACACTGAAGCTTTCTTT,CASKIRATGAGDTEAFF
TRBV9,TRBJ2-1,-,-,TGTGCCAGCAGCGTAGAACCCTGGCCCCTCCCACATGAGCAGTTCTTC,CASSVEPWPLPHEQFF
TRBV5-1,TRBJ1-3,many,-,TGCGCCAGCAGCTTGGACGGAGGAACGGGAAACACCATATATTTT,CASSLDGGTGNTIYF
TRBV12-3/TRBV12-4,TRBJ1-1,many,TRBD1,TGTGCCAGCAGTGCAACAGGGGGCCTCACTGAAGCTTTCTTT,CASSATGGLTEAFF
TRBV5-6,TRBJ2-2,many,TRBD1,TGTGCCAGCAGCTTGCCCGACAGGGAAAGAAACACCGGGGAGCTGTTTTTT,CASSLPDRERNTGELFF
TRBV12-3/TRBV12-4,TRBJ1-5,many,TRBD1,TGTGCCAGCAGCCCACGTGGGACAGGGATAAATCAGCCCCAGCATTTT,CASSPRGTGINQPQHF
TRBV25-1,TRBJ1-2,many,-,TGTGCCAGCAGGGGAGGAAGGCTCCTGGGGGACTATGGCTACACCTTC,CASRGGRLLGDYGYTF
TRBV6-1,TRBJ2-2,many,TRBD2,TGTGCCAGCAGAGTAGCGGGGTGGGGGGAGCTGTTTTTT,CASRVAGWGELFF
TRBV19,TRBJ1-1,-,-,TGTGCCAGTAGTATACAGAAGAACACTGAAGCTTTCTTT,CASSIQKNTEAFF
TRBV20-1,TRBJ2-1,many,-,TGCAGTGCTAGAGTCGAGCCCTACAATGAGCAGTTCTTC,CSARVEPYNEQFF
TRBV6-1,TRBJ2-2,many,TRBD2,TGTGCCTCCCGACTAGCGGGGTACGCCGGGGAGCTGTTTTTT,CASRLAGYAGELFF
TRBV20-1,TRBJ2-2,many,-,TGCAGTGCTAGAGATTCGGGACTCCCGACCGGGGAGCTGTTTTTT,CSARDSGLPTGELFF
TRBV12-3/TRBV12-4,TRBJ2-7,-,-,TGTGCCAGCAGTCCCGACTTAGCATCCGTCTACGAGCAGTACTTC,CASSPDLASVYEQYF
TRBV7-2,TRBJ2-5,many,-,TGTGCCAGCAGCCCCCCGACTGTGCAAGAGACCCAGTACTTC,CASSPPTVQETQYF
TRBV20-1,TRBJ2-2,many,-,TGCAGTGCTAGAGAACAGCCCACCGGGGAGCTGTTTTTT,CSAREQPTGELFF
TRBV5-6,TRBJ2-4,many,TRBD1,TGTGCCAGCAGCCTTGGACAGGGTTGGTACATTCAGTACTTC,CASSLGQGWYIQYF
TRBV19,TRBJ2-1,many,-,TGTGCCAGTAGTATAGGAGAGCCTTGGACACGACCTGAAAATGAGCAGTTCTTC,CASSIGEPWTRPENEQFF
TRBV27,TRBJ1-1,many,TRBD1,TGTGCCAGCAGACTTAGACAGGGAGAAGCTTTCTTT,CASRLRQGEAFF
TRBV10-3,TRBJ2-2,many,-,TGTGCCATCAGTGAGTCGGGACCCACCGGGGAGCTGTTTTTT,CAISESGPTGELFF
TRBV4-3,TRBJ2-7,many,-,TGCGCCAGCAGCCAAGAGGTACCATCACAGGGTTCCTACGAGCAGTACTTC,CASSQEVPSQGSYEQYF
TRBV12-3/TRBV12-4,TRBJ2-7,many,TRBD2,TGTGCCAGCAGTTTACTAGCGGGGGGTGAGCAGTACTTC,CASSLLAGGEQYF
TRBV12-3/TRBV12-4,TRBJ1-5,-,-,TGTGCCAGCAGTTTTTTTTATCAGCCCCAGCATTTT,CASSFFYQPQHF
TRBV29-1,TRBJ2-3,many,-,TGCAGCGTTGAAGCCCGTTCTCCAGATACGCAGTATTTT,CSVEARSPDTQYF
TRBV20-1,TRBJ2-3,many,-,TGCAGTGCTATAGTATTAGGGGGAGATACGCAGTATTTT,CSAIVLGGDTQYF
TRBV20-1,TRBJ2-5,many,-,TGCAGTGCTGTCCGGGGCCTAAAGGGGACCCAGTACTTC,CSAVRGLKGTQYF
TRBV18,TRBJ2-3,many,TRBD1,TGTGCCAGCTCACCCCTCGACAGGGTCCACACAGATACGCAGTATTTT,CASSPLDRVHTDTQYF
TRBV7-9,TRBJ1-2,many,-,TGTGCCAGCAGCTTGGGGGGTAGCTATGGCTACACCTTC,CASSLGGSYGYTF
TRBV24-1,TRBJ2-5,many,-,TGTGCCACCAGTGACCCCCGGGGTCCGGGGGAGACCCAGTACTTC,CATSDPRGPGETQYF
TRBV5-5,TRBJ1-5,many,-,TGTGCCAGCAGCTTAAACAGGGCGGGGAATCAGCCCCAGCATTTT,CASSLNRAGNQPQHF
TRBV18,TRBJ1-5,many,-,TGTGCCAGCTCCTCCAGAGCGGTGAATGGTGTTGGGAATCAGCCCCAGCATTTT,CASSSRAVNGVGNQPQHF
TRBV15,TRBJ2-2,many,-,TGTGCCACCAGCAGAGATCGGGACCATACCGGGGAGCTGTTTTTT,CATSRDRDHTGELFF
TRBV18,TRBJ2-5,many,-,TGTGCCAGCTCACCAACCCCAGGGTGGGTTCAGACCCAGTACTTC,CASSPTPGWVQTQYF
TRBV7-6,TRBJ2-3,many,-,TGTGCCAGCAGCTTAGAAGGGAACACAGATACGCAGTATTTT,CASSLEGNTDTQYF
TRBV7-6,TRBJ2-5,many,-,TGTGCCAGCAGCTTATTCAGGGGCGCGTGGGAGACCCAGTACTTC,CASSLFRGAWETQYF
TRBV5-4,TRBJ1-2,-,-,TGTGCCATCAGCTTGGGGCCCCTGGGCACCTTC,CAISLGPLGTF
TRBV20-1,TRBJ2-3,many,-,TGCAGTGCTAGCCGTGGGGGCACAGATACGCAGTATTTT,CSASRGGTDTQYF
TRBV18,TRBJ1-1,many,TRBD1,TGTGCCAGCTCACAGGGGACAGGGTACACTGAAGCTTTCTTT,CASSQGTGYTEAFF
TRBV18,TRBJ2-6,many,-,TGTGCCAGCTCACCTCAGAGAGTCGGACACTCTGGGGCCAACGTCCTGACTTTC,CASSPQRVGHSGANVLTF